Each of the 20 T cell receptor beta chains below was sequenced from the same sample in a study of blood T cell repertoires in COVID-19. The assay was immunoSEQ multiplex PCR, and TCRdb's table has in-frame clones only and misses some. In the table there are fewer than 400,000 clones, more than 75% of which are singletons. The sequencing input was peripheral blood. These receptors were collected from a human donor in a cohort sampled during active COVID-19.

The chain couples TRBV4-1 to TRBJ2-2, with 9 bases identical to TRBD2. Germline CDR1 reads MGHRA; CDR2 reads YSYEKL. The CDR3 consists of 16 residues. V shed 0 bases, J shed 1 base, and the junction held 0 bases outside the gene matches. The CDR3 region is CASSQETSGNTGELFF. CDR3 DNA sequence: TGCGCCAGCAGCCAAGAGACTAGCGGGAACACCGGGGAGCTGTTTTTT.

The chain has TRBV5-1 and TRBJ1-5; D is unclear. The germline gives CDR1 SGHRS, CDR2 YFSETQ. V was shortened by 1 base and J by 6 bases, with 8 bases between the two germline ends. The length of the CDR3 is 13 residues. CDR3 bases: TGCGCCAGCAGCTTGTCGTCGGGTCAGCCCCAGCATTTT. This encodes CASSLSSGQPQHF.

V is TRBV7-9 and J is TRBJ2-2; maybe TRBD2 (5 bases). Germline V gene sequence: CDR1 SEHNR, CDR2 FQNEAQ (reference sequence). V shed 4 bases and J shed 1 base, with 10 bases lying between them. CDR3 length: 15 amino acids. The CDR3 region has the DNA TGTGCCAGCAGCTGGGGAGACCGGAACACCGGGGAGCTGTTTTTT. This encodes CASSWGDRNTGELFF. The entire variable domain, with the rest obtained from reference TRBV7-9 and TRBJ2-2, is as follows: DTGVSQNPRHKITKRGQNVTFRCDPISEHNRLYWYRQTLGQGPEFLTYFQNEAQLEKSRLLSDRFSAERPKGSFSTLEIQRTEQGDSAMYLCASSWGDRNTGELFFGEGSRLTVL.

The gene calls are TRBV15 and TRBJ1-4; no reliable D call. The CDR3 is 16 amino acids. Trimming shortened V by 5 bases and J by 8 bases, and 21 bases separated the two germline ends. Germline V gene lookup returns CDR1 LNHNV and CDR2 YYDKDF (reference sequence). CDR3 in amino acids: CATSADSASQDEKLFF. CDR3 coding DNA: TGTGCCACCAGCGCAGACTCTGCAAGTCAAGACGAAAAACTGTTTTTT.

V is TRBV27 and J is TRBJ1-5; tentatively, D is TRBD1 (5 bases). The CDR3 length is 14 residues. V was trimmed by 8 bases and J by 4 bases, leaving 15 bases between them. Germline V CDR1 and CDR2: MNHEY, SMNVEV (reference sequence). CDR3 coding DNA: TGTGCCAGCGGTGCAGGGTTGCTTAATCAGCCCCAGCATTTT. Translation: CASGAGLLNQPQHF.

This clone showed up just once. The CDR3 spells CASSSRTGGSSFAAFF. In DNA, the CDR3 is TGTGCCAGCAGCTCCCGGACAGGGGGCTCGTCATTCGCTGCTTTCTTT. This chain connects TRBV11-2 to TRBJ1-1; 11 nucleotides agree with TRBD1. The CDR3 sequence is 16 residues long. Per germline, CDR1 SGHAT and CDR2 FQNNGV. V trimming: 4 bases; J trimming: 11 bases; junction bases outside the gene matches: 15.

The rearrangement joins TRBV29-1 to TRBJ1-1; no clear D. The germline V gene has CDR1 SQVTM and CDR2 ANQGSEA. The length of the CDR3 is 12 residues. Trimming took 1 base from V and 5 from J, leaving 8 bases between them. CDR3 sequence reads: CSVEVSGTEAFF. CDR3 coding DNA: TGCAGCGTTGAAGTAAGCGGTACTGAAGCTTTCTTT.

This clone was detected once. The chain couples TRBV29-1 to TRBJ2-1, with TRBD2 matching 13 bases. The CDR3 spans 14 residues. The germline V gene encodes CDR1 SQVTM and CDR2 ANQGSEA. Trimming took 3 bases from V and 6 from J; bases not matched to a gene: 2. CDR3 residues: CSVEGLAGRNEQFF. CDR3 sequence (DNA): TGCAGCGTTGAGGGACTAGCGGGGCGCAATGAGCAGTTCTTC.

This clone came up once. The CDR3 coding sequence is TGTGCCAGCAGCTCGAGGGGGGGGGCAACAGATACGCAGTATTTT. Amino acid sequence: CASSSRGGATDTQYF. The chain is built from TRBV11-2 and TRBJ2-3, with TRBD2 as a possible D gene (7 bases). In germline, CDR1 is SGHAT, CDR2 FQNNGV. The CDR3 spans 15 residues. V was cut by 4 bases and J by 3 bases, with 14 bases left in between.

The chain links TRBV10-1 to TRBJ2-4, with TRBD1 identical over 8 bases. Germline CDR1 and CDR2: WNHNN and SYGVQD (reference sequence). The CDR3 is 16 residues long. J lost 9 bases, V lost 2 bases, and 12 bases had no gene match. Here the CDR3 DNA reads TGCGCCAGCAGTGAGGATACTACAGGGGGTCGAAGCATTCAGTACTTC. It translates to CASSEDTTGGRSIQYF.

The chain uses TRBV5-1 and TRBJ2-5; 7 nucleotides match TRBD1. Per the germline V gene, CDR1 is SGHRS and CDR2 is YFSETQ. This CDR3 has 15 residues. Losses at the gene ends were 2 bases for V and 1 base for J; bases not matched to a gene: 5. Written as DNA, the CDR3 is TGCGCCAGCAGCTTCGTTCAGGGGGTCCAAGAGACCCAGTACTTC. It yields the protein CASSFVQGVQETQYF.

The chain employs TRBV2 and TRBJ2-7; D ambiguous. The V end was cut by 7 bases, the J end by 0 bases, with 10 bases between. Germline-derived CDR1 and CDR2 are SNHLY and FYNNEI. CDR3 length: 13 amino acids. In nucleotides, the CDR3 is TGTGCCAGCAAAATGCGAATCTCCTACGAGCAGTACTTC. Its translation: CASKMRISYEQYF.

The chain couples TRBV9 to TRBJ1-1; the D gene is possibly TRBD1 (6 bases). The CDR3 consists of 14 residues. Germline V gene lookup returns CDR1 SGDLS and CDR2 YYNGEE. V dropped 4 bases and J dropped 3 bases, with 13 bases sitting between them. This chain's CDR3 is CASSPRWTDTEAFF. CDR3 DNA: TGTGCCAGCAGCCCCCGATGGACAGACACTGAAGCTTTCTTT.

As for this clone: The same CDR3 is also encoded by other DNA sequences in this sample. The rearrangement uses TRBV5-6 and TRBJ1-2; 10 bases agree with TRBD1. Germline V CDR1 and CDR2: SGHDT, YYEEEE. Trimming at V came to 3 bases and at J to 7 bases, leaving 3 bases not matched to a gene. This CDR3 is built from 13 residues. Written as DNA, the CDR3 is TGTGCCAGCAGCTCAGACAGGGGGCTTGGCTACACCTTC. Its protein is CASSSDRGLGYTF.

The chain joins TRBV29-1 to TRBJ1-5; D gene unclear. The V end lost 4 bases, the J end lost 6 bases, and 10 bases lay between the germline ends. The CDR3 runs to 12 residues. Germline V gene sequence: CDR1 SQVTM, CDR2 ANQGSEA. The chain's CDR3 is CSVGGSGQPQHF. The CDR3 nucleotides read TGCAGCGTTGGAGGTTCCGGTCAGCCCCAGCATTTT.

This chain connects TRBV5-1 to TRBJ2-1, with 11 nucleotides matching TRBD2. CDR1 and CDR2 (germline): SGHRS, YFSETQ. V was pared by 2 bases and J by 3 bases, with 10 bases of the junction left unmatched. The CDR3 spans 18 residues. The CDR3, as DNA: TGCGCCAGCAGCTTAGCAATAGCAGGGACTAGCGGCTACAATGAGCAGTTCTTC. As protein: CASSLAIAGTSGYNEQFF.

Written as DNA, the CDR3 is TGCGCCAGCAGCGATGGGACTAGCGGGAGATGTAGCACCGGGGAGCTGTTTTTT. Amino acids: CASSDGTSGRCSTGELFF. This sequence joins TRBV5-1 and TRBJ2-2; TRBD2 agrees at 14 bases. Germline V gene lookup returns CDR1 SGHRS and CDR2 YFSETQ. The CDR3 loop spans 18 amino acids. J gave up 4 bases and V 4 bases, and 9 bases lay outside the gene matches.

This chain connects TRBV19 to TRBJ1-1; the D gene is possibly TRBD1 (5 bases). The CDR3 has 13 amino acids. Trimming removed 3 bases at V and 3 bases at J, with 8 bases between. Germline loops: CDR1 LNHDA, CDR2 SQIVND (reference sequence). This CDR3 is CASSMTVDTEAFF. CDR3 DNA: TGTGCCAGTAGTATGACAGTCGACACTGAAGCTTTCTTT. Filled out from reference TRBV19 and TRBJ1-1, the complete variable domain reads DGGITQSPKYLFRKEGQNVTLSCEQNLNHDAMYWYRQDPGQGLRLIYYSQIVNDFQKGDIAEGYSVSREKKESFPLTVTSAQKNPTAFYLCASSMTVDTEAFFGQGTRLTVV.

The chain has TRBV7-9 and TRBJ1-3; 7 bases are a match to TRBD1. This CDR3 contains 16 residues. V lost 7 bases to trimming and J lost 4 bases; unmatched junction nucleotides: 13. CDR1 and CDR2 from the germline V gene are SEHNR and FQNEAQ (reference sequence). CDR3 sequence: CASTQGLGQAGNTIYF. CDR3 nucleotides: TGTGCCAGCACACAAGGTCTCGGACAGGCGGGAAACACCATATATTTT.

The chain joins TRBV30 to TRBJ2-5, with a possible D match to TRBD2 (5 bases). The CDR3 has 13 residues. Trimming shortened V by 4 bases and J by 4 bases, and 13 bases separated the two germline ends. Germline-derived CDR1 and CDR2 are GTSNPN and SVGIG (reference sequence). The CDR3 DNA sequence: TGTGCCTGGAATCCCCCTGGGAGAGAGACCCAGTACTTC. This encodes CAWNPPGRETQYF.